The rows below give T cell receptor beta chains drawn from one sample of a study of T cells in Graves' hyperthyroidism and ophthalmopathy. TCRdb re-called the multiplex PCR reads through MiXCR, storing one row per CDR3 protein. Among 800,000 or so distinct CDR3 sequences listed, 38% were seen once. The material sequenced was blood. These receptors originate from a man aged 18 to 35 with Graves' hyperthyroidism. Both conserved end residues are part of each CDR3. The D gene is left open where the match is weak. Some rows mark clone size as missing; the rest say once, few, many or name a class of expanded clone.

j_call,v_call,d_call,clone_size,cdr3_aa,cdr3_nt
TRBJ1-1,TRBV11-1,-,-,CASSLVDGWNTEAFF,TGTGCCAGCAGCTTAGTGGACGGCTGGAACACTGAAGCTTTCTTT
TRBJ1-2,TRBV29-1,-,-,CSVEILGLAGGYTF,TGCAGCGTTGAAATTCTGGGACTAGCGGGAGGATACACCTTC
TRBJ2-5,TRBV9,TRBD2,-,CASSLTYRGGLETQYF,TGTGCCAGCAGCCTCACCTATCGGGGGGGCCTCGAGACCCAGTACTTC
TRBJ1-1,TRBV19,TRBD1,few,CASRTWDRVGTEAFF,TGTGCCAGTAGGACCTGGGACAGGGTTGGAACTGAAGCTTTCTTT
TRBJ2-7,TRBV7-2,-,many,CASSLDSPYEQYF,TGTGCCAGCAGCTTAGACAGCCCCTACGAGCAGTACTTC
TRBJ2-5,TRBV5-4,-,-,CASSLDSGLGETQYF,TGTGCCAGCAGCCTGGATTCGGGACTCGGCGAGACCCAGTACTTC
TRBJ2-7,TRBV29-1,-,few,CSVGSGALYEQYF,TGCAGCGTTGGAAGCGGTGCCCTCTACGAGCAGTACTTC
TRBJ1-6,TRBV7-9,TRBD1,few,CASSLIVGTDHSPLHF,TGTGCCAGCAGCTTAATAGTCGGGACAGATCATTCACCCCTCCACTTT
TRBJ1-2,TRBV11-2,TRBD1,many,CASRHGQGDGYTF,TGTGCCAGCAGGCACGGACAGGGAGATGGCTACACCTTC
TRBJ1-4,TRBV7-9,-,-,CASRGVVDEDEKLFF,TGTGCCAGCAGGGGGGTTGTCGATGAGGATGAAAAACTGTTTTTT
TRBJ2-6,TRBV12-3/TRBV12-4,-,-,CASSFGNSGANVLTF,TGTGCCAGCAGCTTCGGGAACTCTGGGGCCAACGTCCTGACTTTC
TRBJ2-7,TRBV29-1,TRBD1,-,CSVVVTGVEQYF,TGCAGCGTTGTCGTGACAGGGGTCGAGCAGTACTTC
TRBJ1-4,TRBV7-9,-,few,CASSLQGFDEKLFF,TGTGCCAGCAGCTTGCAGGGCTTCGACGAAAAACTGTTTTTT
TRBJ1-1,TRBV24-1,TRBD1,-,CATTRDRVLNTEAFF,TGTGCCACAACCCGGGACAGGGTCCTGAACACTGAAGCTTTCTTT
TRBJ2-6,TRBV27,TRBD2,-,CASGGGSVGANVLTF,TGTGCCTCCGGGGGGGGTTCGGTCGGGGCCAACGTCCTGACTTTC
TRBJ2-7,TRBV11-2,TRBD1,-,CASSLGNRDRDYEQYF,TGTGCCAGCAGCTTAGGCAACCGGGACAGGGATTACGAGCAGTACTTC
TRBJ2-6,TRBV2,-,many,CASSHDESGANVLTF,TGTGCCAGCAGCCACGACGAATCCGGGGCCAACGTCCTGACTTTC
TRBJ2-2,TRBV15,-,-,CATSREGVGGELFF,TGTGCCACCAGCAGAGAGGGCGTAGGCGGGGAGCTGTTTTTT
TRBJ2-2,TRBV2,-,-,CASVEDQSQGELFF,TGTGCCAGCGTTGAAGACCAGTCCCAAGGGGAGCTGTTTTTT
TRBJ2-7,TRBV29-1,TRBD2,many,CSVERGVSEQYF,TGCAGCGTTGAACGGGGGGTCAGCGAGCAGTACTTC
TRBJ1-5,TRBV2,-,many,CASSEFGYSNQPQHF,TGTGCCAGCAGTGAGTTTGGATATAGCAATCAGCCCCAGCATTTT
TRBJ2-5,TRBV12-3/TRBV12-4,TRBD2,many,CASSPGTSGYQETQYF,TGTGCCAGCAGTCCCGGGACTAGCGGGTACCAAGAGACCCAGTACTTC